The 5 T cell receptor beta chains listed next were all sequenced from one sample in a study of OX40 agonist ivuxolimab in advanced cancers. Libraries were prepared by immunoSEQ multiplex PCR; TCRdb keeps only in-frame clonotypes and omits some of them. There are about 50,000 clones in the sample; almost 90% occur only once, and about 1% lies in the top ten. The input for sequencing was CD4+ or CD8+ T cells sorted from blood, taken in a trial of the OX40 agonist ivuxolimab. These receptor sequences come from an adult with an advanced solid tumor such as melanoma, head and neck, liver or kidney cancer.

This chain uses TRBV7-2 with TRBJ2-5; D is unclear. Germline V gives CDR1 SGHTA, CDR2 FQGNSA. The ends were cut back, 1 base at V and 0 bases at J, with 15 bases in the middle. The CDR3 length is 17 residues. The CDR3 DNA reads TGTGCCAGCAGCTTAGTGCCGGAGACCAGGTACCAAGAGACCCAGTACTTC. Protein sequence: CASSLVPETRYQETQYF.

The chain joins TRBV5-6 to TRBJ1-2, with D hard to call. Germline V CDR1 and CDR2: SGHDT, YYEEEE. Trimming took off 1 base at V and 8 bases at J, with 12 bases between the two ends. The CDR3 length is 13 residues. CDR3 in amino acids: CASSLRRVEGYTF. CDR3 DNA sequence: TGTGCCAGCAGCTTGAGACGGGTAGAAGGCTACACCTTC.

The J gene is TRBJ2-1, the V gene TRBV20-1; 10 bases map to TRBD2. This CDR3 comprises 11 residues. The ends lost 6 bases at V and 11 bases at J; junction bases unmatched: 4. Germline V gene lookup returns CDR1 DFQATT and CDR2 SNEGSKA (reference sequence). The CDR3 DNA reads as TGCAGTGCCCCGACTAGCGGGCAGCAGTTCTTC. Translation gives CSAPTSGQQFF.

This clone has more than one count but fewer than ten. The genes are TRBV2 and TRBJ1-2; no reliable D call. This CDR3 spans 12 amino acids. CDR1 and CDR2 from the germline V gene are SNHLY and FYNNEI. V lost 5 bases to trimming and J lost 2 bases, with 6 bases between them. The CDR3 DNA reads TGTGCCAGCAGTCGGGAGAACTATGGCTACACCTTC. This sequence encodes CASSRENYGYTF.

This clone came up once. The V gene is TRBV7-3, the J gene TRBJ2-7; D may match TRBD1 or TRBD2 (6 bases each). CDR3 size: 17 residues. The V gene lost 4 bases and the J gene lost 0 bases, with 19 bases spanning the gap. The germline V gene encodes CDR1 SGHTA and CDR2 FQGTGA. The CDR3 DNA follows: TGTGCCAGCAGCTCGGGGGCGGGCTCGTTGAGCTCCTACGAGCAGTACTTC. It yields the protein CASSSGAGSLSSYEQYF.